Listed below are T cell receptor beta chains from one sample, sequenced in a study of graft-versus-host responses after intestinal transplantation. Produced via immunoSEQ multiplex PCR; TCRdb's table is partial and in-frame only. The sample lists 35,000 to 45,000 clones, 94% seen once, with 0.2% to 0.25% in the top ten. Their antigen targets remain unknown. The specimen was unstimulated CD4+ T cells sorted from spleen or lymph node cells, collected before transplant. The source is a human donor who was the organ donor for an intestinal transplant. CDR3s include the opening cysteine and the closing phenylalanine or tryptophan. D genes are given only for firm matches. Expanded clones are given a class, and other clones once, few, many or no size at all.

size	V	J	D	DNA	CDR3
NA	TRBV7-9	TRBJ1-2	NA	TGTGCCAGCAGCTTAAACCCCGGACTGTATGGCTACACCTTC	CASSLNPGLYGYTF
NA	TRBV5-1	TRBJ2-7	NA	TGCGCCAGCAGCTTGGGTTCGGCGGGGTTCTACGAGCAGTACTTC	CASSLGSAGFYEQYF
NA	TRBV15	TRBJ2-5	NA	TGTGCCACCAGCAGAGAGGGCAGACGCCAAGAGACCCAGTACTTC	CATSREGRRQETQYF
NA	TRBV5-1	TRBJ1-6	TRBD1	TGCGCCAGCAGCCAAGGACAGGGGGGAAATAATTCACCCCTCCACTTT	CASSQGQGGNNSPLHF
NA	TRBV19	TRBJ1-5	TRBD1	TGTGCCAGTAGTATGTCCTTCTTGACAGGGGGCTCCTTCCTGAATCAGCCCCAGCATTTT	CASSMSFLTGGSFLNQPQHF
NA	TRBV5-4	TRBJ2-1	NA	TGTGCCAGCAGCTTGTCCGGGGCCGGAAATGAGCAGTTCTTC	CASSLSGAGNEQFF
NA	TRBV6-6	TRBJ2-3	TRBD2	TGTGCCAGCAGCCGACCCCGCGGGGGGAGCACAGATACGCAGTATTTT	CASSRPRGGSTDTQYF
NA	TRBV20-1	TRBJ2-1	TRBD1	TGCAGTGCTAGATGGGGACAGGGAGAGGTCTTC	CSARWGQGEVF
once	TRBV7-3	TRBJ2-2	TRBD1	TGTGCCAGCAGCTTTACAGGGGGCGCAGCCGGGGAGCTGTTTTTT	CASSFTGGAAGELFF
NA	TRBV4-2	TRBJ1-2	NA	TGTGCCAGCAGCCAAGACTACAGGGAAAACTATGGCTACACCTTC	CASSQDYRENYGYTF
once	TRBV4-1	TRBJ2-5	TRBD1	TGCGCCAGCAGCCAAGGGACAGTGGGACAGGAGACCCAGTACTTC	CASSQGTVGQETQYF
NA	TRBV5-5	TRBJ1-2	NA	TGTGCCAGCAGCCCGAGGGATGACTATGGCTACACCTTC	CASSPRDDYGYTF
NA	TRBV28	TRBJ2-5	NA	TGTGCCAGCAGTGAAGGTAGACAAGAGACCCAGTACTTC	CASSEGRQETQYF
NA	TRBV5-4	TRBJ2-2	TRBD2	TGTGCCAGCAGCTACCGAGCGGGGGGAGCCGGGGAGCTGTTTTTT	CASSYRAGGAGELFF
NA	TRBV9	TRBJ2-5	NA	TGTGCCAGCAGCCCACTAGGTAGTGAGACCCAGTACTTC	CASSPLGSETQYF
once	TRBV6-5	TRBJ2-7	NA	TGTGCCAGCAGCCTCGGGGTCTACGAGCAGTACTTC	CASSLGVYEQYF
once	TRBV5-1	TRBJ2-6	NA	TGCGCCAGCAGCGGTAACTGGGGCTCTGGGGCCAACGTCCTGACTTTC	CASSGNWGSGANVLTF
NA	TRBV19	TRBJ1-1	NA	TGTGCCAGTAGTATTCAGTACGGGAACACTGAAGCTTTCTTT	CASSIQYGNTEAFF
NA	TRBV4-2	TRBJ2-3	TRBD2	TGTGCCAGCAGCCAACTAGCGGGGGGACCCAGCACAGATACGCAGTATTTT	CASSQLAGGPSTDTQYF
NA	TRBV30	TRBJ2-4	TRBD1	TGTGCAGGACAGGAGCTAGCCAAAAACATTCAGTACTTC	CAGQELAKNIQYF
NA	TRBV5-1	TRBJ1-2	NA	TGCGCCAGCAGCTTGGCGCCAGAAGGAGGCTACACCTTC	CASSLAPEGGYTF
NA	TRBV19	TRBJ1-1	TRBD1	TGTGCCAGTAGGGGGACAGGCCTGAACACTGAAGCTTTCTTT	CASRGTGLNTEAFF
NA	TRBV14	TRBJ1-2	TRBD1	TGTGCCAGCAGTCCGACAGGGGGCTACGTTGGTAACTATGGCTACACCTTC	CASSPTGGYVGNYGYTF
NA	TRBV11-3	TRBJ2-1	TRBD2	TGTGCCAGCAGCTTAGGTAGATACGGGGGGAGAAATGAGCAGTTCTTC	CASSLGRYGGRNEQFF
NA	TRBV11-2	TRBJ2-5	NA	TGTGCCAGCAGCCCCCAAGAGACCCAGTACTTC	CASSPQETQYF
NA	TRBV5-1	TRBJ2-7	NA	TGCGCCAGCAGCTTGGAGGTGAGCTCCTACGAGCAGTACTTC	CASSLEVSSYEQYF
NA	TRBV6-5	TRBJ1-1	NA	TGTGCCAGCAGTTACTCTATGAGGGGACGGAACACTGAAGCTTTCTTT	CASSYSMRGRNTEAFF
NA	TRBV30	TRBJ2-1	NA	TGTGCCTGGAGTGTCGGGACTGTGAGCTCCTACAATGAGCAGTTCTTC	CAWSVGTVSSYNEQFF
NA	TRBV19	TRBJ2-5	TRBD1	TGTGCCAGTAGCGGACAGGGCCTCGGCCAAGAGACCCAGTACTTC	CASSGQGLGQETQYF
NA	TRBV15	TRBJ2-2	TRBD1	TGTGCCACCAGCAGAGGACCACAACTGACAGGGGGAAACACCGGGGAGCTGTTTTTT	CATSRGPQLTGGNTGELFF
NA	TRBV5-4	TRBJ2-3	NA	TGTGCCACTACAACCGGGGGCCCCGGTAGAAGTAGCACAGATACGCAGTATTTT	CATTTGGPGRSSTDTQYF
NA	TRBV15	TRBJ2-1	TRBD2	TGTGCCACCAGCAGAAAAAGTTCTAGCGGGGGGGCCGATGAGCAGTTCTTC	CATSRKSSSGGADEQFF
NA	TRBV9	TRBJ1-4	NA	TGTGCCAGCAGCGTAGATGTAGGCTCCGAAAAACTGTTTTTT	CASSVDVGSEKLFF
NA	TRBV5-1	TRBJ2-1	TRBD1	TGCGCCAGCAGCTTACTGACAGGGGGCAATGAGCAGTTCTTC	CASSLLTGGNEQFF
NA	TRBV11-3	TRBJ2-2	NA	TGTGCCAGCAGCAGGGGGGACTCCCCTGGGGAGCTGTTTTTT	CASSRGDSPGELFF
NA	TRBV10-1	TRBJ1-5	NA	TGCGCCAGCAGTGAGGTACGGATCCCCTATAGCAATCAGCCCCAGCATTTT	CASSEVRIPYSNQPQHF
NA	TRBV29-1	TRBJ1-5	NA	TGCAGCGTTGTGGAGGGTTTGAGCAATCAGCCCCAGCATTTT	CSVVEGLSNQPQHF
NA	TRBV5-6	TRBJ1-2	NA	TGTGCCAGCAGTCTTGACATCTTC	CASSLDIF
NA	TRBV30	TRBJ2-7	NA	TGTGCCTGGAGTGTACTGGGGCGCAACAACGAGCAGTACTTC	CAWSVLGRNNEQYF
NA	TRBV6-1	TRBJ1-2	TRBD1	TGTGCCAGCAGCCTCCAAGGGACAGGGGGCTATGGCTACACCTTC	CASSLQGTGGYGYTF
NA	TRBV9	TRBJ1-5	TRBD1	TGTGCCAGCAGCGTAGGGGGGACAGTAGGTCAGCCCCAGCATTTT	CASSVGGTVGQPQHF
NA	TRBV7-3	TRBJ2-1	TRBD1	TGTGCCAGCGGCGTAGACAGGGGGCAAGCCAATGAGCAGTTCTTC	CASGVDRGQANEQFF
NA	TRBV25-1	TRBJ2-7	TRBD2	TGTGCCAGCAGTGGACCCGGGGGGGATTTCTCCTACGAGCAGTACTTC	CASSGPGGDFSYEQYF
NA	TRBV5-1	TRBJ1-1	TRBD1	TGCGCCAGCAGTTCGGACAGGGTGACAGACACTGAAGCTTTCTTT	CASSSDRVTDTEAFF
few	TRBV7-9	TRBJ1-3	NA	TGTGCCATCGGGGGGAACGGAAACACCATATATTTT	CAIGGNGNTIYF
few	TRBV10-3	TRBJ1-1	NA	TGTGCCATCAGTGAGACAGGGAACACTGAAGCTTTCTTT	CAISETGNTEAFF